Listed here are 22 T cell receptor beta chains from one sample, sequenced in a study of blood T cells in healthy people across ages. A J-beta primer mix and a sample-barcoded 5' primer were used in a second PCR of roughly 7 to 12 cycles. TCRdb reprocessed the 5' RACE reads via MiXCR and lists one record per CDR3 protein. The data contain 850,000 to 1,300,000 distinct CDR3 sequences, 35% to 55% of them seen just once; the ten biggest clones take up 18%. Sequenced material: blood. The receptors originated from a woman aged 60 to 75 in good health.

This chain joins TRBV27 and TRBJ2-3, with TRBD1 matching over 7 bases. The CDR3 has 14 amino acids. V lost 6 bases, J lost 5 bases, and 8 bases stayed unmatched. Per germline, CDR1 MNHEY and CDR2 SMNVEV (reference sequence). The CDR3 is CASRLQTGRDTQYF. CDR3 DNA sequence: TGTGCCAGCAGGTTACAGACAGGGCGAGATACGCAGTATTTT.

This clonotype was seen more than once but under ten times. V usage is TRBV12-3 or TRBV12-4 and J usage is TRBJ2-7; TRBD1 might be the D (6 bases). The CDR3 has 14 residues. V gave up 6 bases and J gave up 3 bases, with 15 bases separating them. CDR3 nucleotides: TGTGCCAGCAGCTCCCAGGGGCCCAACTACGAGCAGTACTTC. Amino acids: CASSSQGPNYEQYF.

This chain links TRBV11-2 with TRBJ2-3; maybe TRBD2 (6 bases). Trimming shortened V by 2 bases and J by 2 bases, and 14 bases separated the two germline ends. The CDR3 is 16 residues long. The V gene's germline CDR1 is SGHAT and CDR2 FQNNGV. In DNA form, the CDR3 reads TGTGCCAGCAGCTTACTGATGACTAGTCTCACAGATACGCAGTATTTT. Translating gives CASSLLMTSLTDTQYF.

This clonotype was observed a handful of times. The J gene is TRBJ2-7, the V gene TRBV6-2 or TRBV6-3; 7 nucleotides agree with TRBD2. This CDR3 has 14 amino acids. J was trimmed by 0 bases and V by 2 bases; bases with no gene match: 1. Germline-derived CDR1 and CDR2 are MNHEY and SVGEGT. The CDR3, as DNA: TGTGCCAGCAGTTACACGGGGGGCTCCTACGAGCAGTACTTC. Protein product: CASSYTGGSYEQYF.

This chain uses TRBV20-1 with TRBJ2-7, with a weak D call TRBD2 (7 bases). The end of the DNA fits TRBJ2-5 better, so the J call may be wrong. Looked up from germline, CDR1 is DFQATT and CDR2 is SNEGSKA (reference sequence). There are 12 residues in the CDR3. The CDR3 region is CSGEKGGETQYF. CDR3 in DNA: TGCAGTGGCGAGAAGGGGGGGGAGACCCAGTACTTC.

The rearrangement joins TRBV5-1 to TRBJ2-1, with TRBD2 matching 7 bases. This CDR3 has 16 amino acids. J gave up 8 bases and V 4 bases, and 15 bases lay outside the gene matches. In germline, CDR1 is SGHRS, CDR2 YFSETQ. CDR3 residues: CASSVRLAGEHDEQFF. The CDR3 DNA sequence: TGCGCCAGCAGCGTCAGACTGGCGGGAGAACACGATGAGCAGTTCTTC.

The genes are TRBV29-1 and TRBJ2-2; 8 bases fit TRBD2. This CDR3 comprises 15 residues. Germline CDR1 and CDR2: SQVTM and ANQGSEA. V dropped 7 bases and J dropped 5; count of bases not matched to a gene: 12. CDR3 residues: CSAGRGAIGTGELFF. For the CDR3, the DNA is TGCAGCGCCGGGAGGGGGGCAATTGGGACCGGGGAGCTGTTTTTT.

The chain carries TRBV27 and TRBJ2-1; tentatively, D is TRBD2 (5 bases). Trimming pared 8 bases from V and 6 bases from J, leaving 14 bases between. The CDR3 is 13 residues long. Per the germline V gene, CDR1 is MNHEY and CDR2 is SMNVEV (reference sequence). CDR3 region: CASQKRGANEQFF. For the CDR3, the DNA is TGTGCCAGCCAAAAACGGGGTGCCAATGAGCAGTTCTTC.

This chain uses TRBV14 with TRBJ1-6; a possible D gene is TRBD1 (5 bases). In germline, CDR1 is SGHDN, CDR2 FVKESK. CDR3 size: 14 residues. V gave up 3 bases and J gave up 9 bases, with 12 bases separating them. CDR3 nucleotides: TGTGCCAGCAGCCAGGACTTGGGGGTTTCACCCCTCCACTTT. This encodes CASSQDLGVSPLHF. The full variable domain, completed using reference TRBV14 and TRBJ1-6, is EAGVTQFPSHSVIEKGQTVTLRCDPISGHDNLYWYRRVMGKEIKFLLHFVKESKQDESGMPNNRFLAERTGGTYSTLKVQPAELEDSGVYFCASSQDLGVSPLHFGNGTRLTVT.

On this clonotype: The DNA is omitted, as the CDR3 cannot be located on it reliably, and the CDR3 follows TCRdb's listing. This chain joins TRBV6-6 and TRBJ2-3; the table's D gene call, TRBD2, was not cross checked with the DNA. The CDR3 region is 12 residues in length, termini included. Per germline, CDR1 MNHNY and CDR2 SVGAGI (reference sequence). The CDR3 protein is CAVGEGADTRYF.

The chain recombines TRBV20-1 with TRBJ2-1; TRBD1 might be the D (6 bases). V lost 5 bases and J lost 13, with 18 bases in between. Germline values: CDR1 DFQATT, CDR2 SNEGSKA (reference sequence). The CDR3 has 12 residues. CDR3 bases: TGCAGTGCTTGGAACCCGGGACACTTCCAGTTCTTC. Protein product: CSAWNPGHFQFF.

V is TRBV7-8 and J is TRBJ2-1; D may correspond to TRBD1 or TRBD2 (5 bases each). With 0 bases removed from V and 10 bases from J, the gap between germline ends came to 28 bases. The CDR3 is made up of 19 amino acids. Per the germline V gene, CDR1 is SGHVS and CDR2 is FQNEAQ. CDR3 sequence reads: CASSLAIPTRQGGSYEQFF. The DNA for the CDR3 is TGTGCCAGCAGCTTAGCCATCCCCACTAGGCAGGGTGGGAGCTACGAGCAGTTCTTC.

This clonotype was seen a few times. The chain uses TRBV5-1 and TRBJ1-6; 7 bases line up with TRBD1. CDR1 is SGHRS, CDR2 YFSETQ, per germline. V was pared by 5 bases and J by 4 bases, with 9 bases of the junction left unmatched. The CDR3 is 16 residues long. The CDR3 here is CASRTDREEYNSPLHF. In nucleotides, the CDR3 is TGCGCCAGCAGAACCGACAGGGAAGAATATAATTCACCCCTCCACTTT.

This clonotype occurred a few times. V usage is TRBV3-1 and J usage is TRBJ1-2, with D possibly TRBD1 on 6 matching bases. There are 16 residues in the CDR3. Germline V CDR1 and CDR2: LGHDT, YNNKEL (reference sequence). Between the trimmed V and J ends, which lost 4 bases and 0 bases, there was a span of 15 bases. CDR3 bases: TGTGCCAGCAGCCGTAGGACAGCTCTCCCTAACTATGGCTACACCTTC. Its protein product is CASSRRTALPNYGYTF.

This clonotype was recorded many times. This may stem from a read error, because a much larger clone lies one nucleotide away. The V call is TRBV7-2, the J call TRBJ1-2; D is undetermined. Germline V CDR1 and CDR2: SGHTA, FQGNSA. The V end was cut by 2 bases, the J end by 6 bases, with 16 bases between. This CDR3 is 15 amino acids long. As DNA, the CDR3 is TGTGCCAGCAGCTTATCCGGCACCGACGGCCATGGCTACACCTTC. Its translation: CASSLSGTDGHGYTF.

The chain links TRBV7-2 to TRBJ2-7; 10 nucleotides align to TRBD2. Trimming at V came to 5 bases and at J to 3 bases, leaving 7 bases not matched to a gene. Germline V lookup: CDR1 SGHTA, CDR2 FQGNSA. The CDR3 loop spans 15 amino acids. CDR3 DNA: TGTGCCAGCAGCGTCATAGCGGGGGGCCACTACGAGCAGTACTTC. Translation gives CASSVIAGGHYEQYF. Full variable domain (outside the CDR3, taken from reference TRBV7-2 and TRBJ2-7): GAGVSQSPSNKVTEKGKDVELRCDPISGHTALYWYRQSLGQGLEFLIYFQGNSAPDKSGLPSDRFSAERTGGSVSTLTIQRTQQEDSAVYLCASSVIAGGHYEQYFGPGTRLTVT.

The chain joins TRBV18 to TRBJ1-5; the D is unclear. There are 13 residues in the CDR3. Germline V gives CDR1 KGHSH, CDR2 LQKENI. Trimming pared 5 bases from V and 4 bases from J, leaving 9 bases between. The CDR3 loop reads CASSAETNQPQHF. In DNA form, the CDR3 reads TGTGCCAGCTCAGCCGAGACTAATCAGCCCCAGCATTTT.

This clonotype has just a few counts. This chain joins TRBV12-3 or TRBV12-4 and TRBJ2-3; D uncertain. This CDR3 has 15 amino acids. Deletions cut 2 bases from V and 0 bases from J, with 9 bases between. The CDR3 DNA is TGTGCCAGCAGTTTACCGGTCCATAGCACAGATACGCAGTATTTT. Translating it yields CASSLPVHSTDTQYF.

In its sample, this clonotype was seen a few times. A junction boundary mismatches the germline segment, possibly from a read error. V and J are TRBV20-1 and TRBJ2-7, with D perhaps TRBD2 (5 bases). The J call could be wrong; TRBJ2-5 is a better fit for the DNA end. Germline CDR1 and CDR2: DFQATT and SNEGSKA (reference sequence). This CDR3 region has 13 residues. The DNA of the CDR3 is TGCAGTGCTAGTCGGGGAAGACAAGGGACCCAGTACTTC. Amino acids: CSASRGRQGTQYF.

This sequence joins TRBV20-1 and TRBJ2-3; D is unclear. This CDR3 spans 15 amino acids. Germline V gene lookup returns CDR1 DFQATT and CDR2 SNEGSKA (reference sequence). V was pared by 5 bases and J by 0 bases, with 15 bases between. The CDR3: CSASDGKSSTDTQYF. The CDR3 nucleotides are TGCAGTGCTTCAGACGGAAAATCTAGCACAGATACGCAGTATTTT.

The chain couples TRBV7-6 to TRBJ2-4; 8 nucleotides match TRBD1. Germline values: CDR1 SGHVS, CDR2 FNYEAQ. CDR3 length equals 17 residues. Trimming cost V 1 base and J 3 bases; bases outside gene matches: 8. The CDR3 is CASSLGVGTGNKNIQYF. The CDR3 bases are TGTGCCAGCAGCTTAGGTGTGGGGACAGGCAACAAAAACATTCAGTACTTC.

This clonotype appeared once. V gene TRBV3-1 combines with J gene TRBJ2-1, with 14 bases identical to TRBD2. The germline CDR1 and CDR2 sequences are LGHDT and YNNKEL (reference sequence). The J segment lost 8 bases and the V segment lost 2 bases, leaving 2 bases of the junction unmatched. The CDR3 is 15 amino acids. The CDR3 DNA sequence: TGTGCCAGCAGCCAAAAGGGACTAGCGGGGGATGAGCAGTTCTTC. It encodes CASSQKGLAGDEQFF.